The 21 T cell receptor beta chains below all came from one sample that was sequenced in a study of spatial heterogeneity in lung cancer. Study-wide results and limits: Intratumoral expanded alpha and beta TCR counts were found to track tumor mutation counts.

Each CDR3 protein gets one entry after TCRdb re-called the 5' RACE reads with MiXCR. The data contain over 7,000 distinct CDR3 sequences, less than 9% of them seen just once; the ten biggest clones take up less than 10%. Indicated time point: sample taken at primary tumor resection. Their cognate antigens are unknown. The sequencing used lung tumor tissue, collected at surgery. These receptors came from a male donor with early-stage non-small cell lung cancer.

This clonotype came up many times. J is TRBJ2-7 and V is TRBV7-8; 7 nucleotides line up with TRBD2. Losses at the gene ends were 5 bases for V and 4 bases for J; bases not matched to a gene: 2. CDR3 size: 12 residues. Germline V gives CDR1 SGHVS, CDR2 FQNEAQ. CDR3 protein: CASSRLAYEQYF. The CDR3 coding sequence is TGTGCCAGCAGCCGACTAGCTTACGAGCAGTACTTC.

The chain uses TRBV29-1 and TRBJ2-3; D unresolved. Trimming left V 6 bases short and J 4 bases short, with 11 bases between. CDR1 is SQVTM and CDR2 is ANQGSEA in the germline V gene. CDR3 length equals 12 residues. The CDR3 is CSVDRDADTQYF. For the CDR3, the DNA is TGCAGCGTCGATAGGGATGCAGATACGCAGTATTTT.

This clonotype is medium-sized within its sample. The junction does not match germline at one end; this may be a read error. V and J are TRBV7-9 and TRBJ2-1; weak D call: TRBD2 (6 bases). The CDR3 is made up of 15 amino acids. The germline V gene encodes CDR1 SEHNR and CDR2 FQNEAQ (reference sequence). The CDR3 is CASILHSGVSNEQFF. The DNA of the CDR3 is TGTGCCAGCATCTTACATTCGGGGGTTTCCAATGAGCAGTTCTTC.

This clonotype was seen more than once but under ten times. This chain's CDR3 is CASSEGYTGELFF. The DNA for the CDR3 is TGTGCCAGCAGCGAAGGGTACACCGGGGAGCTGTTTTTT. J is TRBJ2-2 and V is TRBV7-9; D is unclear. The germline gives CDR1 SEHNR, CDR2 FQNEAQ (reference sequence). The length of the CDR3 is 13 residues. The germline V and J ends were trimmed by 5 bases and 3 bases, with 7 bases remaining between them.

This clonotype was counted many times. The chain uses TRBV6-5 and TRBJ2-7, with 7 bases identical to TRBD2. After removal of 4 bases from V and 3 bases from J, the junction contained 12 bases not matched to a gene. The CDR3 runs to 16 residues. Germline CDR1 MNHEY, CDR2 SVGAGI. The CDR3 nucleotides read TGTGCCAGCAGTTCCCCCTCCAGCGGGAAAAACTACGAGCAGTACTTC. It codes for CASSSPSSGKNYEQYF.

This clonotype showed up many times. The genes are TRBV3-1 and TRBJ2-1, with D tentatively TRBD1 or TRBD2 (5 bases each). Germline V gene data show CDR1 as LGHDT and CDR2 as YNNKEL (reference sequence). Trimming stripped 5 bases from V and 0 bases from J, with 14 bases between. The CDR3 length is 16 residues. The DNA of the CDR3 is TGTGCCAGCAGCTGGGACCCGGAGAGCTCCTACAATGAGCAGTTCTTC. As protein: CASSWDPESSYNEQFF.

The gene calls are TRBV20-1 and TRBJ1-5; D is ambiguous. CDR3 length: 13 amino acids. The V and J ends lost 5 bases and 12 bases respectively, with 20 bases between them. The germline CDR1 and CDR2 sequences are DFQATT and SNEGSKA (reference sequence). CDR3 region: CSAGRAGLVLQHF. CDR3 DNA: TGCAGTGCTGGGAGGGCAGGTCTAGTACTCCAGCATTTT.

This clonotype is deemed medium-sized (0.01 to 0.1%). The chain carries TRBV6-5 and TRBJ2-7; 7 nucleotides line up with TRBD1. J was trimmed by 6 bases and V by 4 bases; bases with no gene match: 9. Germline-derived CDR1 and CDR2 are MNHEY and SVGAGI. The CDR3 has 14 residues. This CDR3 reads CASSFDRALSEQYF. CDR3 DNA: TGTGCCAGCAGTTTTGACAGGGCACTTTCCGAGCAGTACTTC.

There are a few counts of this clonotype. The CDR3, as DNA: TGTGCCAGCAGCTTAGGGTTAGCGGGAGGGCCCAGTGATACGCAGTATTTT. It specifies CASSLGLAGGPSDTQYF. The rearrangement uses TRBV7-9 and TRBJ2-3; TRBD2 agrees at 11 bases. The V and J ends lost 1 base and 6 bases, in that order; junction bases with no gene match: 9. This CDR3 is 17 amino acids long. Germline loops: CDR1 SEHNR, CDR2 FQNEAQ (reference sequence).

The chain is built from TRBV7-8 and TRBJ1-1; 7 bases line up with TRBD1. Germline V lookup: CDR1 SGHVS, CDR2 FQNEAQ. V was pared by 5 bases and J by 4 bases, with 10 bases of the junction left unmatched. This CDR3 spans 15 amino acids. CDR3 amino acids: CASSEGAFWSTEAFF. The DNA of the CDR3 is TGTGCCAGCAGCGAGGGGGCGTTTTGGAGCACTGAAGCTTTCTTT.

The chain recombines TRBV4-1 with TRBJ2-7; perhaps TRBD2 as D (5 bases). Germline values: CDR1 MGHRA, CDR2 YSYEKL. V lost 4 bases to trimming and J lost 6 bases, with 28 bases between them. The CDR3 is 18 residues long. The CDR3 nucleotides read TGCGCCAGCAGCCGGCTTACGAATCGAGGGCCAACCCTACGCGAGCAGTACTTC. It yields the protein CASSRLTNRGPTLREQYF.

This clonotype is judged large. CDR3 DNA: TGTGCCATCGGAATGGGGGGTCCCCACACAGATACGCAGTATTTT. Its translation: CAIGMGGPHTDTQYF. This chain joins TRBV28 and TRBJ2-3; TRBD2 is a possible D gene (6 bases). Trimming cost V 10 bases and J 2 bases, with 19 bases left between them. In germline, CDR1 is MDHEN, CDR2 SYDVKM. CDR3 length: 15 amino acids.

The CDR3 loop is CASSAGTGEETQYF. As DNA, the CDR3 is TGTGCCAGCAGTGCGGGGACAGGGGAAGAGACCCAGTACTTC. The chain links TRBV28 to TRBJ2-5, with 10 positions matching TRBD1. The CDR3 extends over 14 amino acids. The ends lost 5 bases at V and 3 bases at J; junction bases unmatched: 3. Germline V gene data show CDR1 as MDHEN and CDR2 as SYDVKM. Full variable domain (missing parts from reference TRBV28 and TRBJ2-5): DVKVTQSSRYLVKRTGEKVFLECVQDMDHENMFWYRQDPGLGLRLIYFSYDVKMKEKGDIPEGYSVSREKKERFSLILESASTNQTSMYLCASSAGTGEETQYFGPGTRLLVL.

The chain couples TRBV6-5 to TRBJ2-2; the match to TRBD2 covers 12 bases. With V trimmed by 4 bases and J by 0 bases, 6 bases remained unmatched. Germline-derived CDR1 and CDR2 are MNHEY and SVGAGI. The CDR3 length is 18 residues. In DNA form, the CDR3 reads TGTGCCAGCAGTTTCCCAACTAGCGGGGGGCCGAACACCGGGGAGCTGTTTTTT. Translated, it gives CASSFPTSGGPNTGELFF.

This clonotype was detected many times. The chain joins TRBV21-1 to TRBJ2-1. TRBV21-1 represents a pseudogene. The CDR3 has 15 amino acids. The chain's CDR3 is CASSKGGSPDNEQFF. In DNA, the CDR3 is TGTGCCAGCAGCAAAGGAGGTTCACCTGACAATGAGCAGTTCTTC.

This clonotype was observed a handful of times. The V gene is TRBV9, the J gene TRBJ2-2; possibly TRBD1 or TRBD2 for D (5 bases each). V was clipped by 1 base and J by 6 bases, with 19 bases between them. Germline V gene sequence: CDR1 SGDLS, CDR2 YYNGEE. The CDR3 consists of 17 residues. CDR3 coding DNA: TGTGCCAGCAGCGTACTTGGAATGGGGGTGGTTCCCGGGGAGCTGTTTTTT. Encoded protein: CASSVLGMGVVPGELFF. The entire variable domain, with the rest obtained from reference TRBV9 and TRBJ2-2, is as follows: DSGVTQTPKHLITATGQRVTLRCSPRSGDLSVYWYQQSLDQGLQFLIQYYNGEERAKGNILERFSAQQFPDLHSELNLSSLELGDSALYFCASSVLGMGVVPGELFFGEGSRLTVL.

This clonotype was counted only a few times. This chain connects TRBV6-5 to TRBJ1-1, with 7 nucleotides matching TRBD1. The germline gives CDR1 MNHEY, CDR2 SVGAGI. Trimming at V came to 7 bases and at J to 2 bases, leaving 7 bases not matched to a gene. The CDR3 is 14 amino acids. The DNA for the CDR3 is TGTGCCAGCAACCGAGGGGGCCCTAACACTGAAGCTTTCTTT. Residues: CASNRGGPNTEAFF.

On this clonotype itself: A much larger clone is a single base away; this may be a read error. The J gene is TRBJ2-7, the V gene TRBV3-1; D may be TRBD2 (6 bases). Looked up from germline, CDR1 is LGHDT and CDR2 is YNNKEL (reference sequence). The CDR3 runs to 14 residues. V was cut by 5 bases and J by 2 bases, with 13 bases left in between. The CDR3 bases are TGTGCCAGCAGCGGCGGAGGGAAGACCTACGAGCAGTACTTC. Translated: CASSGGGKTYEQYF.

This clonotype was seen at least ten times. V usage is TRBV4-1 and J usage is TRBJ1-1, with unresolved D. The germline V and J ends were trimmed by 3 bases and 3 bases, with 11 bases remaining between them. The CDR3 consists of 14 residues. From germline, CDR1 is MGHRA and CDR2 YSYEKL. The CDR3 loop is CASSQPYDDTEAFF. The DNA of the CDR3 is TGCGCCAGCAGCCAGCCGTACGACGACACTGAAGCTTTCTTT.

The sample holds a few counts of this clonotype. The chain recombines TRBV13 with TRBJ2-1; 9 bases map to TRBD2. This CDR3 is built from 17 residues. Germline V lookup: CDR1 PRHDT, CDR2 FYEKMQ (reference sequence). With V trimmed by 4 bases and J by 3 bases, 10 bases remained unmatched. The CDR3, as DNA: TGTGCCAGCAGCTCTGGACTAGCGACACTAGACTACAATGAGCAGTTCTTC. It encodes CASSSGLATLDYNEQFF.

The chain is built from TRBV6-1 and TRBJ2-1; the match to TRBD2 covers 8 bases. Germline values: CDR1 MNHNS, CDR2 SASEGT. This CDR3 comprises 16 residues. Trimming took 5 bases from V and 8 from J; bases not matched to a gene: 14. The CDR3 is CASSRAGAAGNDEQFF. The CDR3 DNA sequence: TGTGCCAGCAGTCGAGCGGGGGCCGCGGGGAACGATGAGCAGTTCTTC.